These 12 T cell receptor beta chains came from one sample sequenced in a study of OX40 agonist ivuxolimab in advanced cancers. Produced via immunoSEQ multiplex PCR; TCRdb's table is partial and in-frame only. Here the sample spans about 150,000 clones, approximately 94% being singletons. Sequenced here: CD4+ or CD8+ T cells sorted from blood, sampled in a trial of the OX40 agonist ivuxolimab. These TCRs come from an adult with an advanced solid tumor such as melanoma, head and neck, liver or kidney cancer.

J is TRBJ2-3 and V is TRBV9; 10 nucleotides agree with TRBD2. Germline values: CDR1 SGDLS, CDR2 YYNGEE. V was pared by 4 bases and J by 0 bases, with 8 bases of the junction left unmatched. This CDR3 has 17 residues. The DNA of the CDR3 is TGTGCCAGCAGCATACTCGGACTAGCGGCTAGCACAGATACGCAGTATTTT. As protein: CASSILGLAASTDTQYF.

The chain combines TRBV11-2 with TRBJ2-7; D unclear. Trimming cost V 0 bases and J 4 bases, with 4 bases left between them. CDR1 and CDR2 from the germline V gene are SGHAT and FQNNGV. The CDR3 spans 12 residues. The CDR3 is CASSLDRYEQYF. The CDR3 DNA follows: TGTGCCAGCAGCTTAGATAGGTACGAGCAGTACTTC.

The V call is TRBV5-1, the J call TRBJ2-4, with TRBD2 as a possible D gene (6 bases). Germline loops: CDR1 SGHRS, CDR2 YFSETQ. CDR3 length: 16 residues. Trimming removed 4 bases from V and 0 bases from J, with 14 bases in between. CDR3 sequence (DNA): TGCGCCAGCAGCGCGGGACCGACACTAGCCAAAAACATTCAGTACTTC. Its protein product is CASSAGPTLAKNIQYF.

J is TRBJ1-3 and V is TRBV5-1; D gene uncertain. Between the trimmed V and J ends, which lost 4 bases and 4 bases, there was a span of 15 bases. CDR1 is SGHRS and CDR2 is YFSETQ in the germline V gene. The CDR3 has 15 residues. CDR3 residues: CASSLPLPVGNTIYF. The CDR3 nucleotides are TGCGCCAGCAGCCTACCGTTGCCCGTCGGAAACACCATATATTTT.

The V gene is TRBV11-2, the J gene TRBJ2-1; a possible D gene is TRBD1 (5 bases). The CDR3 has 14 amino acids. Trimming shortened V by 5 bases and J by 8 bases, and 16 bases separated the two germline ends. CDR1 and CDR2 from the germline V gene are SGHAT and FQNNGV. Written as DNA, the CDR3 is TGTGCCAGCAGCCCCCAGCGTTTGGGGCATGAGCAGTTCTTC. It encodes CASSPQRLGHEQFF.

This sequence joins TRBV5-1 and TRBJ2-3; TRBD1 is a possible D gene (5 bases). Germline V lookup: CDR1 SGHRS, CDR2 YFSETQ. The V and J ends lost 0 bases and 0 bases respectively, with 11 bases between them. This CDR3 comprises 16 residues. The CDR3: CASSLGQSSSTDTQYF. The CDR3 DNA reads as TGCGCCAGCAGCTTGGGACAGTCCTCTAGCACAGATACGCAGTATTTT.

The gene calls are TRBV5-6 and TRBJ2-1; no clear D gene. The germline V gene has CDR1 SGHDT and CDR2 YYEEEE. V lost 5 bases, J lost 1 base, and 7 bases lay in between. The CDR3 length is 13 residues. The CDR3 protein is CASSLPSYNEQFF. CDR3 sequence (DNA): TGTGCCAGCAGTTTACCATCCTACAATGAGCAGTTCTTC.

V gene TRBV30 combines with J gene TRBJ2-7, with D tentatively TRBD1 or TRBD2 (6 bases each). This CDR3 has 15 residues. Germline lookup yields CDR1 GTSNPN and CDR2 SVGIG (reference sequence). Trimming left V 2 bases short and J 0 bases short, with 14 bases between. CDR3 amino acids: CAWSTGGTFSYEQYF. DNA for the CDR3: TGTGCCTGGAGTACCGGCGGGACATTCTCCTACGAGCAGTACTTC.

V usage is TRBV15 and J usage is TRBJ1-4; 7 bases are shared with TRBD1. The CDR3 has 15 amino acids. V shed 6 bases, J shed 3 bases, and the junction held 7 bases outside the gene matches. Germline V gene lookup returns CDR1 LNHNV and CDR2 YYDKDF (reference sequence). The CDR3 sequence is CATRGPGQPNEKLFF. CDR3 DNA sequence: TGTGCCACCAGGGGACCGGGACAGCCTAATGAAAAACTGTTTTTT.

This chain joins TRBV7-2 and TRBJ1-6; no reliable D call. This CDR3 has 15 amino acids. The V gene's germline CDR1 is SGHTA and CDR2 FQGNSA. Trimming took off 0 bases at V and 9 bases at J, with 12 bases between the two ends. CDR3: CASSLATGDGSPLHF. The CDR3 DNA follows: TGTGCCAGCAGCTTAGCGACCGGCGACGGTTCACCCCTCCACTTT.

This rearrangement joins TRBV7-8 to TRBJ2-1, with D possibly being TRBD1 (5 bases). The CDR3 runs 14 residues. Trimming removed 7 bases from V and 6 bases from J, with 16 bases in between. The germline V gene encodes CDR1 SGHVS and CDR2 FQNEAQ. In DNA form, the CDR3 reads TGTGCCAGCAAAAAAAAGGCAGGGTTCAATGAGCAGTTCTTC. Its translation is CASKKKAGFNEQFF.

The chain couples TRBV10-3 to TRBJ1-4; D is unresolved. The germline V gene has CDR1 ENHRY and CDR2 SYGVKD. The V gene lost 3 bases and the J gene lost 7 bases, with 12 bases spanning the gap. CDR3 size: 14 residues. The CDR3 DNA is TGTGCCATCAGTGACCGGGCAGTGGCTGAAAAACTGTTTTTT. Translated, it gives CAISDRAVAEKLFF.